The 7 T cell receptor beta chains reported below all come from one sample, sequenced in a study of radiotherapy plus CTLA-4 blockade in lung cancer. Produced via immunoSEQ multiplex PCR; TCRdb's table is partial and in-frame only. This sample carries about 120,000 clones, 85% to 90% of them seen once, and the ten largest clones take under 8%. The sample here was peripheral blood, taken from a patient treated with radiotherapy plus ipilimumab. These TCRs come from a human donor with non-small cell lung cancer that progressed on radiotherapy plus ipilimumab.

This chain uses TRBV2 with TRBJ2-2; D might be TRBD1 or TRBD2, each matching 6 bases. Between the trimmed V and J ends, which lost 3 bases and 5 bases, there was a span of 13 bases. The CDR3 is made up of 15 amino acids. Germline V CDR1 and CDR2: SNHLY, FYNNEI. CDR3 protein: CASSDNGGQTGELFF. Here the CDR3 DNA reads TGTGCCAGCAGTGATAATGGGGGGCAGACCGGGGAGCTGTTTTTT.

The chain couples TRBV6-6 to TRBJ2-2; perhaps TRBD1 as D (5 bases). Germline V CDR1 and CDR2: MNHNY, SVGAGI (reference sequence). CDR3 length: 15 amino acids. V was clipped by 5 bases and J by 5 bases, with 15 bases between them. Written as DNA, the CDR3 is TGTGCCAGCAGTCCCGACAGTTTTTCAACCGGGGAGCTGTTTTTT. As protein: CASSPDSFSTGELFF.

V and J are TRBV6-5 and TRBJ2-7; D may match TRBD1 or TRBD2 (5 bases each). CDR1 is MNHEY and CDR2 is SVGAGI in the germline V gene. The CDR3 length is 14 residues. Trimming left V 0 bases short and J 7 bases short, with 13 bases between. The CDR3 reads CASSYSGRQREQYF. CDR3 sequence (DNA): TGTGCCAGCAGTTACTCGGGGCGACAGCGGGAGCAGTACTTC.

The chain joins TRBV19 to TRBJ2-1; TRBD2 matches 8 bases. Unmatched junction bases numbered 8, after V lost 3 bases and J lost 4 bases. This CDR3 comprises 16 residues. Germline lookup yields CDR1 LNHDA and CDR2 SQIVND (reference sequence). The CDR3 is CASSMELAGLYNEQFF. The CDR3 DNA follows: TGTGCCAGTAGTATGGAGTTAGCGGGGCTATACAATGAGCAGTTCTTC.

The chain has TRBV5-8 and TRBJ2-7; D may correspond to TRBD1 or TRBD2 (5 bases each). Germline assignment: CDR1 SGHTS and CDR2 YDEGEE. The V end was cut by 1 base, the J end by 5 bases, with 16 bases between. There are 15 residues in the CDR3. The CDR3 here is CASSLLARWGHEQYF. Written as DNA, the CDR3 is TGTGCCAGCAGCTTGCTTGCTAGGTGGGGACACGAGCAGTACTTC.

This chain uses TRBV15 with TRBJ2-1; 11 bases agree with TRBD2. From germline, CDR1 is LNHNV and CDR2 YYDKDF (reference sequence). This CDR3 contains 16 residues. The junction had 4 bases not matched to a gene; V was cut back by 4 bases and J by 2 bases. CDR3 DNA sequence: TGTGCCACCAGCACCATTAGCGGGAGGGCCTACAATGAGCAGTTCTTC. This sequence encodes CATSTISGRAYNEQFF.

This chain links TRBV15 with TRBJ2-3, with D perhaps TRBD1 or TRBD2 (6 bases each). The V end was cut by 6 bases, the J end by 3 bases, with 7 bases between. The CDR3 extends over 12 amino acids. Germline V CDR1 and CDR2: LNHNV, YYDKDF (reference sequence). The CDR3 spells CATRGGTDTQYF. CDR3 DNA sequence: TGTGCCACCAGAGGGGGGACAGATACGCAGTATTTT.